Shown below are 22 T cell receptor beta chains from a single sample sequenced in a study of T cell repertoires in cytomegalovirus infection. These receptors are not linked to any known antigen. MiXCR was run by TCRdb on the reads, yielding one entry per CDR3 protein. The sample carries some 270,000 distinct CDR3 sequences, about 20% recorded once. The sequenced sample was cultured PBMCs, obtained from culture after CMV antigen stimulation. The receptors were sampled from a human donor in good health (CMV status not recorded). Some clones in this sample may be carry-over from other donors' samples.

J is TRBJ2-3 and V is TRBV4-1; TRBD2 aligns across 7 bases. V lost 6 bases to trimming and J lost 1 base; unmatched junction nucleotides: 7. This CDR3 comprises 15 residues. Germline loops: CDR1 MGHRA, CDR2 YSYEKL. The CDR3 sequence: CASRRLAPCTDTQYF. CDR3 DNA sequence: TGCGCCAGCAGAAGACTAGCACCCTGCACAGATACGCAGTATTTT.

The table lists this clonotype with many counts. The V and J genes are TRBV7-2 and TRBJ2-7, with D tentatively TRBD1 (5 bases). Germline V gives CDR1 SGHTA, CDR2 FQGNSA. V dropped 4 bases and J dropped 4 bases, with 17 bases sitting between them. CDR3 length: 15 amino acids. The CDR3 here is CASSYPQLGVYEQYF. The CDR3 nucleotides read TGTGCCAGCAGCTACCCCCAGCTAGGGGTGTACGAGCAGTACTTC.

The chain couples TRBV4-3 to TRBJ1-6; TRBD1 might be the D (6 bases). The CDR3 contains 16 residues. Germline V gives CDR1 LGHNA, CDR2 YSLEER. V lost 3 bases to trimming and J lost 8 bases, with 17 bases between them. CDR3 region: CASSQTLGGPHSPLHF. DNA for the CDR3: TGCGCCAGCAGCCAGACCCTTGGGGGGCCTCATTCACCCCTCCACTTT.

The chain links TRBV7-9 to TRBJ2-3, with 7 positions matching TRBD2. The germline CDR1 and CDR2 sequences are SEHNR and FQNEAQ (reference sequence). V lost 6 bases and J lost 2; bases outside the gene matches: 14. This CDR3 region has 17 residues. CDR3 DNA sequence: TGTGCCAGCAGAGATACCACTAGCGCCCAGACCACAGATACGCAGTATTTT. It specifies CASRDTTSAQTTDTQYF.

The rearrangement uses TRBV4-2 and TRBJ1-2; the D gene is possibly TRBD1 (6 bases). V lost 2 bases, J lost 8 bases, and 12 bases lay in between. The germline V gene encodes CDR1 LGHNA and CDR2 YNFKEQ. The CDR3 has 13 amino acids. The CDR3 loop is CASSQLAGEGYTF. The CDR3 DNA is TGTGCCAGCAGCCAATTAGCAGGGGAGGGCTACACCTTC.

In this sample, this clonotype turned up a few times. The gene calls are TRBV2 and TRBJ2-5; 9 nucleotides match TRBD2. The CDR3 has 16 residues. Looked up from germline, CDR1 is SNHLY and CDR2 is FYNNEI. Germline trimming cut 1 base from V and 4 bases from J; bases unmatched to any gene: 7. The CDR3: CASSEGLAGSPETQYF. DNA for the CDR3: TGTGCCAGCAGTGAAGGGCTAGCGGGGTCCCCAGAGACCCAGTACTTC.

The chain has TRBV6-2 or TRBV6-3 and TRBJ1-2; maybe TRBD1 (5 bases). The V gene's germline CDR1 is MNHEY and CDR2 SVGEGT. The CDR3 has 13 amino acids. V lost 8 bases to trimming and J lost 0 bases, with 10 bases between them. The CDR3 loop reads CASGDGANYGYTF. CDR3 DNA sequence: TGTGCCAGCGGGGACGGAGCTAACTATGGCTACACCTTC.

This clonotype was detected only a few times. The chain combines TRBV10-2 with TRBJ1-1; no firm D call. The germline CDR1 and CDR2 sequences are WSHSY and SAAADI. Deletions cut 6 bases from V and 0 bases from J, with 11 bases between. This CDR3 region has 14 residues. The CDR3 sequence: CASRLGELNTEAFF. The DNA of the CDR3 is TGCGCCAGCAGGTTGGGAGAGCTGAACACTGAAGCTTTCTTT.

This clonotype was seen ten or more times. This chain connects TRBV19 to TRBJ1-5, with TRBD1 matching 7 bases. Germline V gene data show CDR1 as LNHDA and CDR2 as SQIVND (reference sequence). This CDR3 has 13 amino acids. V lost 6 bases, J lost 7 bases, and 6 bases stayed unmatched. The DNA of the CDR3 is TGTGCCAGTAGCCTTAGCAGGGGGCAGCCCCAGCATTTT. Protein product: CASSLSRGQPQHF.

Only a few counts were recorded for this clonotype. J is TRBJ2-7 and V is TRBV12-3 or TRBV12-4; 10 nucleotides match TRBD1. The J segment lost 3 bases and the V segment lost 5 bases, leaving 7 bases of the junction unmatched. The CDR3 totals 15 residues. The CDR3 DNA follows: TGTGCCAGCAGTCTCCCGACAGGGGGCGGCTACGAGCAGTACTTC. As protein: CASSLPTGGGYEQYF.

Comments on this clonotype: A much larger clonotype is one base distant, so this may be a read error. The chain employs TRBV7-2 and TRBJ2-1, with D uncertain. Germline loops: CDR1 SGHTA, CDR2 FQGNSA. V was cut by 3 bases and J by 9 bases, with 9 bases left in between. The CDR3 has 12 amino acids. The CDR3 region has the DNA TGTGCCAGCAGCTTTTCGGTCGCTGAGCAGTTCTTC. Translation: CASSFSVAEQFF.

This clonotype was counted a few times. This chain joins TRBV18 and TRBJ2-5, with D possibly TRBD2 on 6 matching bases. The germline CDR1 and CDR2 sequences are KGHSH and LQKENI. CDR3 size: 15 residues. V was cut by 6 bases and J by 3 bases, with 17 bases left in between. As DNA, the CDR3 is TGTGCCAGCTCGAGTTACGGCGGGGCAAAAGAGACCCAGTACTTC. It codes for CASSSYGGAKETQYF.

V is TRBV20-1 and J is TRBJ2-1; D remains unclear. The V gene lost 6 bases and the J gene lost 4 bases, with 16 bases spanning the gap. CDR3 length: 14 residues. From germline, CDR1 is DFQATT and CDR2 SNEGSKA (reference sequence). The CDR3 sequence: CSAGGSLPYNEQFF. In DNA form, the CDR3 reads TGCAGTGCGGGCGGAAGCTTGCCTTACAATGAGCAGTTCTTC.

The chain recombines TRBV10-3 with TRBJ1-1; the D is unclear. Looked up from germline, CDR1 is ENHRY and CDR2 is SYGVKD. V was shortened by 4 bases and J by 1 base, with 7 bases between the two germline ends. The CDR3 is 13 residues long. DNA for the CDR3: TGTGCCATCAGTGCGAAGGGGAACACTGAAGCTTTCTTT. This encodes CAISAKGNTEAFF.

The chain joins TRBV28 to TRBJ2-5; weak D call: TRBD2 (6 bases). The CDR3 is made up of 16 amino acids. Germline V CDR1 and CDR2: MDHEN, SYDVKM. Trimming shortened V by 5 bases and J by 2 bases, and 18 bases separated the two germline ends. The CDR3 DNA reads TGTGCCAGCAGTATTGGACGGACTATATTTCAAGAGACCCAGTACTTC. This encodes CASSIGRTIFQETQYF.

The table lists this clonotype with a few counts. V gene TRBV10-3 combines with J gene TRBJ2-1; the D gene is possibly TRBD2 (6 bases). CDR1 and CDR2 from the germline V gene are ENHRY and SYGVKD. The CDR3 runs to 13 residues. The V end lost 6 bases, the J end lost 8 bases, and 14 bases lay between the germline ends. The CDR3 here is CAISHGRGDEQFF. CDR3 DNA sequence: TGTGCCATCAGCCACGGGAGAGGGGATGAGCAGTTCTTC.

The V gene is TRBV4-3, the J gene TRBJ1-6; 11 positions match TRBD1. The CDR3 totals 16 residues. Germline trimming cut 0 bases from V and 7 bases from J; bases unmatched to any gene: 2. Germline CDR1 LGHNA, CDR2 YSLEER. Here the CDR3 reads CASSQERDRGNSPLHF. In DNA, the CDR3 is TGCGCCAGCAGCCAAGAGCGGGACAGGGGGAATTCACCCCTCCACTTT.

J is TRBJ1-2 and V is TRBV28; 7 bases map to TRBD1. This CDR3 contains 17 residues. The J segment lost 8 bases and the V segment lost 3 bases, leaving 18 bases of the junction unmatched. The V gene's germline CDR1 is MDHEN and CDR2 SYDVKM. The CDR3 sequence is CASSFRTTGVLSNGYTF. In DNA, the CDR3 is TGTGCCAGCAGTTTCCGTACTACAGGGGTTCTATCTAACGGCTACACCTTC.

The CDR3 is CSAQGLAETQYF. In DNA, the CDR3 is TGCAGCGCCCAAGGGCTAGCTGAGACCCAGTACTTC. The chain employs TRBV29-1 and TRBJ2-5, with D perhaps TRBD2 (5 bases). Germline values: CDR1 SQVTM, CDR2 ANQGSEA. The CDR3 consists of 12 residues. Trimming removed 7 bases from V and 5 bases from J, with 14 bases in between.

This clonotype was observed at least ten times. This chain joins TRBV7-8 and TRBJ1-1; the D is unclear. The CDR3 runs to 14 residues. The germline V gene encodes CDR1 SGHVS and CDR2 FQNEAQ. V shed 6 bases and J shed 7 bases, with 18 bases lying between them. CDR3 DNA: TGTGCCAGCAGAATCGGGTCGTTGAAGGGTGAAGCTTTCTTT. It codes for CASRIGSLKGEAFF.

The chain uses TRBV12-3 or TRBV12-4 and TRBJ1-5, with D hard to call. This CDR3 comprises 14 residues. The V end lost 5 bases, the J end lost 7 bases, and 15 bases lay between the germline ends. The CDR3 is CASSPSSGEQPQHF. The DNA of the CDR3 is TGTGCCAGCAGTCCCTCTTCGGGAGAGCAGCCCCAGCATTTT.

The chain employs TRBV4-2 and TRBJ1-6, with D uncertain. From germline, CDR1 is LGHNA and CDR2 YNFKEQ. Trimming left V 0 bases short and J 8 bases short, with 8 bases between. This CDR3 is 14 amino acids long. CDR3 region: CASSQDIGDSPLHF. DNA of the CDR3: TGTGCCAGCAGCCAAGATATTGGGGATTCACCCCTCCACTTT.